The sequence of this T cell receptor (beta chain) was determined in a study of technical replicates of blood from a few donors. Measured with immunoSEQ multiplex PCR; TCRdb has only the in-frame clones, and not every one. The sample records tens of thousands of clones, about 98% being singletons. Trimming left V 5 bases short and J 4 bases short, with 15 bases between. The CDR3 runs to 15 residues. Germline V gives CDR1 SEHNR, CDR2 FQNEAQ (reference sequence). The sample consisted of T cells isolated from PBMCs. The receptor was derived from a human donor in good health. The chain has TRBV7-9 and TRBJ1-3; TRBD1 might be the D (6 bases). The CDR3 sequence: CASSLSRGGGNTIYF. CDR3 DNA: TGTGCCAGCAGCCTAAGTCGAGGGGGAGGAAACACCATATATTTT.